This section outlines one T cell receptor (beta chain) sequence together with its context. The clone's antigen remains unknown. No base-level quality is on record; no much larger clone is a single base apart. This entry comes from a study of T cell repertoires in cytomegalovirus infection (dated by TCRdb to the late 2010s). Notes on the research overall: The peptide stimulations were aimed at well-studied HLA-B-restricted epitopes as well as recently identified HLA-C-restricted CMV epitopes, whose presentation resists viral immunomodulation. Because public TCR beta signatures pointed to carriage of CMV infection together with the matching HLA type, the HLA type of each donor mattered for the analysis. Results and caveats for the whole study, not just this receptor: The ex vivo response was dominated by HLA-C-restricted CMV-specific TCR beta clonotypes, which also provided the single most frequent clonotype in two of eight donors. In both this cohort and an independent cohort of more than 350 donors, the cumulative frequency of public TCR beta family members distinguished carriers of CMV infection plus the relevant HLA type.

Interpreted using the paper, the treatment or condition label stands for: in vitro stimulation with specific CMV peptide epitopes to enrich CMV-specific T cells. The instrument was an Illumina HiSeq 1500. TCRdb reworked the public reads: Q25 trimming with fastp, MiXCR clone assembly, productive beta chains retained. CDR3 protein sequences are deduplicated, and each keeps its most common genes and DNA. The sample table shows just over 450,000 distinct CDR3 sequences, and approximately 42% are seen once. The ten largest account for just under 45% of the sample. This receptor was obtained from a human donor in good health (CMV status not recorded). Some clones in this sample may be carry-over from other donors' samples. The sample consisted of cultured PBMCs, taken from culture after CMV antigen stimulation.

The sequenced DNA is TGTGCCAGCAGTATGACAGGAATTAGCAATCAGCCCCAGCATTTT. Translated, it gives CASSMTGISNQPQHF. The rearrangement combines TRBV27 with TRBJ1-5; a tentative D match to TRBD1 spans 6 bases. Its CDR3 holds 15 amino acids, cysteine through phenylalanine. Only CDR3 DNA remains: 45 bases, in frame from the first base. Sequences MNHEY (CDR1) and SMNVEV (CDR2) are obtained from the germline V gene (reference sequence). V is reduced by 5 bases and J by 0 bases, leaving a spacing of 11 bases between them.